The next 2 T cell receptor beta chains were all read from a single sample in a study of cytomegalovirus exposure and HLA in healthy donors. The PCR ran on 60 Vbeta and 13 Jbeta primers. The table came from immunoSEQ multiplex PCR; TCRdb's copy has only in-frame clones and leaves some out. The data contain about 170,000 clones, about 79% of them singletons. The sequencing input was PBMCs. These receptors all stem from a female donor in good health and CMV-seronegative.

This chain uses TRBV6-5 with TRBJ1-1, with D hard to call. The V end was cut by 7 bases, the J end by 4 bases, with 13 bases between. This CDR3 is 13 amino acids long. Germline-derived CDR1 and CDR2 are MNHEY and SVGAGI. The CDR3 nucleotides are TGTGCCAGCATTCGAGGAGGAGGCACTGAAGCTTTCTTT. Amino acids: CASIRGGGTEAFF.

This clone was seen once. The chain joins TRBV9 to TRBJ1-5; D is uncertain. The germline V and J ends were trimmed by 0 bases and 10 bases, with 11 bases remaining between them. This CDR3 is 13 amino acids long. Germline V CDR1 and CDR2: SGDLS, YYNGEE. CDR3 bases: TGTGCCAGCAGCGTAGACTTTCGGAGCCCCCAGCATTTT. It translates to CASSVDFRSPQHF.